This T cell receptor beta chain was captured by sequencing in a study of blood T cell repertoires in COVID-19 (dated by TCRdb to the early 2020s). As for the study more broadly: The collaborator samples originated in the United States, Italy and Spain and spanned the acute and convalescent phases of COVID-19. The prospective study material was composed of cDNA or gDNA derived from T cells, B-cell-depleted T cells, or PBMCs. Deeply sampled blood TCRbeta repertoires from subjects exposed to, actively infected with, or recovered from COVID-19 were included in the dataset. The repertoires were released in a freely available public database intended as a resource for research on the immune response to SARS-CoV-2. The samples were drawn from the first 160 participants of the ongoing ImmuneRACE study and from some 1,300 subjects provided by 6 global collaborators. Sample metadata almost always included a de-identified subject ID, COVID-19 status, age in years and sex. Where HLA class I and class II types were available, the types were taken from metadata supplied by the sample provider, not from assay-based typing. What the study reported, not specific to this receptor: Clinical and demographic metadata were provided uncurated, with the amount varying by source and participant.

TCRbeta CDR3 regions were amplified from genomic DNA by means of the immunoSEQ Assay, a bias-controlled multiplex PCR. The paper's data handling went like this. Nucleated cell counts per sample were estimated from amplification of reference gene primers within the assay. Sequence reads were collapsed and filtered to measure the absolute abundance of every unique TCRbeta CDR3 rearrangement. For each sample, productive Simpson clonality was calculated as the square root of Simpson's diversity index over productive rearrangements. TCRdb's version of the immuneACCESS table is confined to in-frame rearrangements and falls short of the full clone set. An unresolved V gene accounts for under half of the shortfall where checked; the remainder is of unknown origin. V and J calls and clone size follow that table, whereas D and trimming were derived from the DNA. The sample yields a few hundred thousand clones; 85% to 90% were counted once. The top ten clonotypes cover around 0.92% of the sample.

CDR1 is given as MNHEY and CDR2 as SMNVEV, both from the germline V gene (reference sequence). Reading from cysteine to phenylalanine, the CDR3 counts 18 amino acids. CDR3 DNA is the only sequence kept; it has 54 bases, read in frame from the first base. At the junction V is shortened by 5 bases and J by 4 bases; bases outside the gene matches: 12. Participants in the prospective study were enrolled through a virtual design, were aged about 18 to 90 years, and lived in some 24 United States geographic areas. Cohort assignment in the prospective study relied on participant-reported clinical history from a screening survey and a study questionnaire. Exposed participants were defined as having been in contact with someone with a PCR-confirmed or clinician-diagnosed COVID-19 case within 2 weeks of study entry. In the prospective study, whole blood, serum and a nasopharyngeal or oropharyngeal swab were collected from each participant by mobile phlebotomists. Additional blood draws and questionnaires over an approximately 2-month period could optionally be provided by prospective study participants. Blood samples from the prospective study were shipped frozen or at room temperature prior to DNA extraction.

About this clone itself: What this receptor recognizes is not known. Per-base qualities were not stored, and no clone one base away is much larger.

Specimen: PBMCs or T cells enriched from blood (not recorded which). The sequence was obtained from a woman aged 30 to 39 who had been exposed to COVID-19. The sequence links TRBV27 to TRBJ2-1; TRBD2 matches 12 bases in the middle. This receptor has the CDR3 CASSPASSGGALYNEQFF. The nucleotide sequence reads as follows: TGTGCCAGCAGTCCCGCCTCTAGCGGGGGGGCCCTTTACAATGAGCAGTTCTTC.